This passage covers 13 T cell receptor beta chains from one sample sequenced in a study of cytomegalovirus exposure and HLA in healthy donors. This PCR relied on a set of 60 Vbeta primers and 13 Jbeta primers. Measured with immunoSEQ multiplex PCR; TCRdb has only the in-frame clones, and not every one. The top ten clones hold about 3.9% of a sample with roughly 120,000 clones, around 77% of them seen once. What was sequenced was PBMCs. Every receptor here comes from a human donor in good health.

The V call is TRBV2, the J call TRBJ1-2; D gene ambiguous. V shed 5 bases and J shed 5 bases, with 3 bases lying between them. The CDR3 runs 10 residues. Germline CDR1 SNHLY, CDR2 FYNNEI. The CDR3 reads CASSYYGYTF. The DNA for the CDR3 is TGTGCCAGCAGTTATTATGGCTACACCTTC.

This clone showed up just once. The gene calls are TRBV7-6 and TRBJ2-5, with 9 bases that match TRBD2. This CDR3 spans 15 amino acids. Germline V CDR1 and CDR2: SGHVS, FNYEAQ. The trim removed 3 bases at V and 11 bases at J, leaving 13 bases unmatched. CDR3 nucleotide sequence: TGTGCCAGCAGCTTGGGACTAGCCTCGGCGGGGGAGCAGTACTTC. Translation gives CASSLGLASAGEQYF.

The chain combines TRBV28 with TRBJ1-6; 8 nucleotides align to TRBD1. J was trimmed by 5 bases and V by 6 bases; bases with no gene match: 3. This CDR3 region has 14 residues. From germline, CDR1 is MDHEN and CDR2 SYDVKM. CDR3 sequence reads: CASSPGQDNSPLHF. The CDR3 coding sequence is TGTGCCAGCAGCCCGGGACAGGATAATTCACCCCTCCACTTT. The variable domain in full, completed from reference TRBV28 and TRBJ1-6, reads DVKVTQSSRYLVKRTGEKVFLECVQDMDHENMFWYRQDPGLGLRLIYFSYDVKMKEKGDIPEGYSVSREKKERFSLILESASTNQTSMYLCASSPGQDNSPLHFGNGTRLTVT.

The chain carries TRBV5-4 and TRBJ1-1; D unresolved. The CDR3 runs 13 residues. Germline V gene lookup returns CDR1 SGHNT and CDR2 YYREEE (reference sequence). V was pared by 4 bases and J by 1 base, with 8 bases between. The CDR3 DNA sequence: TGTGCCAGCAGCCCCCCTAGGAACACTGAAGCTTTCTTT. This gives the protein CASSPPRNTEAFF.

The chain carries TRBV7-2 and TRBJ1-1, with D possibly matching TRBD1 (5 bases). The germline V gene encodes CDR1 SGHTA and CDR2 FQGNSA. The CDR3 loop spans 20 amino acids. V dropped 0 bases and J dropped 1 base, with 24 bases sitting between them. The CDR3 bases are TGTGCCAGCAGCTTAGCCGATTCTTACTCCCTGCGGGGGTGGAACACTGAAGCTTTCTTT. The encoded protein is CASSLADSYSLRGWNTEAFF.

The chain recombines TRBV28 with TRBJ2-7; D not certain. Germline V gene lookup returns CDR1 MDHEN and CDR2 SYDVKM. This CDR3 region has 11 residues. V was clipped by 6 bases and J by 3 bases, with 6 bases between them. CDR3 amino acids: CASSSNYEQYF. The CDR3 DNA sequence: TGTGCCAGCAGCTCTAACTACGAGCAGTACTTC.

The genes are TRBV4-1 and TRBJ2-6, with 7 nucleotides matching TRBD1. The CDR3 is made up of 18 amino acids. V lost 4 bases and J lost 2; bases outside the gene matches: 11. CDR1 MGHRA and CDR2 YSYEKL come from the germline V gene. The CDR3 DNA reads TGCGCCAGCAGCCCCCGGGACAGCTACACTACTGGGGCCAACGTCCTGACTTTC. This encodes CASSPRDSYTTGANVLTF.

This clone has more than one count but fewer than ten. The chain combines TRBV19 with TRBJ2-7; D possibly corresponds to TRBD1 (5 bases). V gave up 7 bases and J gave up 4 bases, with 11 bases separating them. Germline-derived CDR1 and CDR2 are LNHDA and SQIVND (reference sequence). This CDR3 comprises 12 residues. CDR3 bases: TGTGCCAGTACCAGGGATGGTTACGAGCAGTACTTC. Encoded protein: CASTRDGYEQYF.

The DNA for the CDR3 is TGTGCCAGCACCTTTAACAGGGATGAGCAGTTCTTC. Translating gives CASTFNRDEQFF. The chain combines TRBV6-1 with TRBJ2-1; possibly TRBD1 for D (6 bases). The CDR3 runs 12 residues. Trimming cost V 7 bases and J 8 bases, with 12 bases left between them. Per the germline V gene, CDR1 is MNHNS and CDR2 is SASEGT.

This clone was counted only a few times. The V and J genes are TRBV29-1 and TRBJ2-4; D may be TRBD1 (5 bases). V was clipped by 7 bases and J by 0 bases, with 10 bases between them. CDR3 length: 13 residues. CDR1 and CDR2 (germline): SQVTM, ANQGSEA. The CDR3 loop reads CSGLQVAKNIQYF. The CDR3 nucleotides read TGCAGCGGCCTACAGGTAGCCAAAAACATTCAGTACTTC.

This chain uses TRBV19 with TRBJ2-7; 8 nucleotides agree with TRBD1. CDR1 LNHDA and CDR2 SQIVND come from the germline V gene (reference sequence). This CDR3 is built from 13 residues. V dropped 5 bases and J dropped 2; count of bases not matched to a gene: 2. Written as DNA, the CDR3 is TGTGCCAGTAGTGTACAGGGGGCCTACGAGCAGTACTTC. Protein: CASSVQGAYEQYF.

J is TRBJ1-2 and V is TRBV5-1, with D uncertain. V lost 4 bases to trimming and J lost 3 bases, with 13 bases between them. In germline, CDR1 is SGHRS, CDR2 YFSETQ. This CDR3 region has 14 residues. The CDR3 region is CASSRGIGDYGYTF. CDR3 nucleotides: TGCGCCAGCAGCAGAGGGATTGGGGACTATGGCTACACCTTC.

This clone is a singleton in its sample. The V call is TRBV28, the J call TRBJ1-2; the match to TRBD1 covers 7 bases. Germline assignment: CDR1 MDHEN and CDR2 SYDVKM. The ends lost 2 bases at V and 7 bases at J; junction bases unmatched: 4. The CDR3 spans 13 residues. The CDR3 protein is CASSLSSGGGYTF. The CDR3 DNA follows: TGTGCCAGCAGTTTAAGTTCAGGGGGTGGCTACACCTTC.